This TCR beta chain was sequenced for a study of glioma-infiltrating T cells. For the study at large: WHO grade II oligodendrogliomas or astrocytomas, plus non-recurrent WHO grade IV glioblastomas, were sampled. Blood libraries targeted about 4.5- to 11-fold coverage of about a million T cells. Whole-study results and caveats: CDR3 overlap between tissue and blood was very small. Patients with low tissue-blood divergence carried a signature set of shared blood CDR3 motifs.

With respect to this clonotype: The antigen remains undetermined.

The iRepertoire nested amplicon-rescue multiplex PCR amplified TCR alpha and beta CDR3s from RNA. TCRdb re-called the multiplex PCR reads through MiXCR, storing one row per CDR3 protein. This sample has about 410,000 distinct CDR3 sequences, with roughly two fifths found just once. This receptor was obtained from a human donor with low-grade glioma or glioblastoma, undergoing nonglioma brain surgery, or in good health (not recorded which). The specimen was glioma tissue, nonneoplastic brain tissue, or PBMCs (not recorded which).

The DNA of the CDR3 is TGTGCCAGCAGGGAGGGACAGGGGTCGGGCGGCTACACCTTC. Its protein product is CASREGQGSGGYTF. The chain has TRBV5-4 and TRBJ1-2; 10 nucleotides agree with TRBD1. The CDR3 is 14 residues long. J lost 8 bases, V lost 5 bases, and 9 bases had no gene match. Germline assignment: CDR1 SGHNT and CDR2 YYREEE (reference sequence).